Presented here are 18 T cell receptor beta chains from one specimen sequenced in a study of cytomegalovirus exposure and HLA in healthy donors (dated by TCRdb to about 2017). The protocol used for the library was the immunoSEQ multiplex PCR assay. For the multiplex PCR, a mixture combining 60 forward primers for TCR Vbeta segments and 13 reverse primers for TCR Jbeta segments was used. Imported from immuneACCESS, the table was reduced by TCRdb to in-frame sequences with V and J called. These copies leave out some clones; in studies compared against another copy, an unresolved V gene accounts for under half, and the cause of the remainder is not known. The sample table gives 130,000 to 150,000 clones. The ten largest make up approximately 2.5% of the sample. Material for sequencing was PBMCs. These receptors were collected from a man between 40 and 49 years old in good health and CMV-seronegative.

This CDR3 reads CASSLGGTGGVYEQYF. The DNA of the CDR3 is TGCGCCAGCAGCTTGGGTGGGACAGGAGGAGTTTACGAGCAGTACTTC. V is TRBV5-1 and J is TRBJ2-7; 8 nucleotides line up with TRBD1. The V and J ends lost 0 bases and 4 bases, in that order; junction bases with no gene match: 9. In germline, CDR1 is SGHRS, CDR2 YFSETQ. The CDR3 covers 16 residues.

The chain uses TRBV29-1 and TRBJ2-5, with D perhaps TRBD2 (6 bases). The DNA end is more similar to TRBJ2-7, so the J call may be wrong. CDR3 length equals 13 residues. CDR1 and CDR2 (germline): SQVTM, ANQGSEA. CDR3 in amino acids: CSVEKGRSYEQYF. The CDR3 DNA reads as TGCAGCGTTGAAAAGGGGAGGTCCTACGAGCAGTACTTC.

The chain has TRBV19 and TRBJ2-3, with 9 nucleotides matching TRBD2. This CDR3 has 17 residues. Germline CDR1 reads LNHDA; CDR2 reads SQIVND (reference sequence). The J segment lost 1 base and the V segment lost 5 bases, leaving 10 bases of the junction unmatched. CDR3 protein: CASSQVQRGGGTDTQYF. The CDR3 nucleotides read TGTGCCAGTAGTCAGGTGCAGCGCGGGGGGGGCACAGATACGCAGTATTTT.

This chain uses TRBV5-4 with TRBJ2-5; 7 bases match TRBD1. Germline CDR1 and CDR2: SGHNT and YYREEE (reference sequence). This CDR3 region has 15 residues. Germline trimming cut 2 bases from V and 1 base from J; bases unmatched to any gene: 5. This chain's CDR3 is CASSFPRDSQETQYF. CDR3 sequence (DNA): TGTGCCAGCAGCTTCCCCCGGGACAGCCAAGAGACCCAGTACTTC.

The chain uses TRBV5-1 and TRBJ1-1; D unresolved. The V end was cut by 4 bases, the J end by 5 bases, with 18 bases between. The CDR3 is 15 amino acids. Germline values: CDR1 SGHRS, CDR2 YFSETQ. CDR3 sequence: CASSLGFEGKTEAFF. The CDR3, as DNA: TGCGCCAGCAGCCTAGGATTTGAGGGAAAGACTGAAGCTTTCTTT.

The chain is built from TRBV29-1 and TRBJ2-1; 9 bases map to TRBD1. The CDR3 runs 14 residues. Germline V lookup: CDR1 SQVTM, CDR2 ANQGSEA. V gave up 2 bases and J gave up 8 bases; unmatched junction bases: 7. As DNA, the CDR3 is TGCAGCGTTGAACCGGGACAGGGCGGCGATGAGCAGTTCTTC. Translation gives CSVEPGQGGDEQFF.

V is TRBV7-2 and J is TRBJ2-1; D possibly corresponds to TRBD2 (6 bases). The CDR3 spans 15 residues. V was pared by 3 bases and J by 8 bases, with 17 bases between. CDR1 is SGHTA, CDR2 FQGNSA, per germline. This CDR3 is CASSFRGGNFDEQFF. The DNA of the CDR3 is TGTGCCAGCAGCTTCCGTGGGGGGAACTTTGATGAGCAGTTCTTC.

This chain joins TRBV27 and TRBJ1-3, with 9 positions matching TRBD1. Germline V CDR1 and CDR2: MNHEY, SMNVEV (reference sequence). V lost 5 bases to trimming and J lost 4 bases; unmatched junction nucleotides: 9. The CDR3 sequence is 16 residues long. CDR3 in amino acids: CASSPHDRGNGNTIYF. The CDR3 DNA follows: TGTGCCAGCAGTCCCCACGACAGGGGGAACGGAAACACCATATATTTT.

This chain connects TRBV10-2 to TRBJ1-2; 11 bases match TRBD1. Trimming at V came to 6 bases and at J to 4 bases, leaving 7 bases not matched to a gene. Per the germline V gene, CDR1 is WSHSY and CDR2 is SAAADI. This CDR3 is 15 amino acids long. The CDR3 spells CASRRTGGDFYGYTF. For the CDR3, the DNA is TGCGCCAGCAGACGGACAGGGGGCGACTTCTATGGCTACACCTTC.

This rearrangement joins TRBV19 to TRBJ2-2; perhaps TRBD2 as D (5 bases). This CDR3 is 16 amino acids long. Germline lookup yields CDR1 LNHDA and CDR2 SQIVND (reference sequence). V shed 4 bases and J shed 7 bases, with 19 bases lying between them. The CDR3 is CASSTGNALKVGELFF. CDR3 coding DNA: TGTGCCAGTAGTACCGGGAACGCCTTGAAAGTCGGGGAGCTGTTTTTT.

Regarding this clone: Given the absence of the conserved phenylalanine or tryptophan at the CDR3 end, a read error is likely. The V gene is TRBV4-1, the J gene TRBJ2-7; the D is unclear. Looked up from germline, CDR1 is MGHRA and CDR2 is YSYEKL. The V gene lost 4 bases and the J gene lost 6 bases, with 16 bases spanning the gap. CDR3 length: 14 amino acids. CDR3 in DNA: TGCGCCAGCAGCCTGTTTTACGAGAGGTCCGAGCAGTACCTC. This translates into CASSLFYERSEQYL.

The genes are TRBV4-3 and TRBJ2-1; D is perhaps TRBD1 (5 bases). The V gene's germline CDR1 is LGHNA and CDR2 YSLEER. Trimming removed 0 bases at V and 13 bases at J, with 25 bases between. The CDR3 has 17 amino acids. The CDR3 nucleotides are TGCGCCAGCAGCCAAGAAGTGGAAAAACTACCTCTAGGACAACAGTTCTTC. Protein sequence: CASSQEVEKLPLGQQFF.

The J gene is TRBJ1-1, the V gene TRBV4-2; D uncertain. This CDR3 comprises 17 residues. The V end lost 5 bases, the J end lost 0 bases, and 19 bases lay between the germline ends. Germline lookup yields CDR1 LGHNA and CDR2 YNFKEQ. CDR3 sequence (DNA): TGTGCCAGCAGCGAAGCCGGGGTAAAGACGGTGAACACTGAAGCTTTCTTT. Amino acid sequence: CASSEAGVKTVNTEAFF.

V usage is TRBV21-1 and J usage is TRBJ2-3; the table's D call of TRBD1 was not tested on the DNA. TRBV21-1 is listed as a pseudogene. The CDR3 is 13 residues long. This CDR3 is CASSPGCADTQYF. The CDR3 coding sequence is TGTGCCAGCAGCCCAGGGTGCGCAGATACGCAGTATTTT.

The chain has TRBV19 and TRBJ1-3, with TRBD1 as a possible D gene (6 bases). The CDR3 loop spans 16 amino acids. Germline-derived CDR1 and CDR2 are LNHDA and SQIVND (reference sequence). V dropped 6 bases and J dropped 2 bases, with 17 bases sitting between them. The CDR3, as DNA: TGTGCCAGTAGCTTACAGGGAGTCAGTGCTGGAAACACCATATATTTT. As protein: CASSLQGVSAGNTIYF.

The chain has TRBV18 and TRBJ2-1, with 8 bases aligning to TRBD1. J gave up 4 bases and V 1 base, and 6 bases lay outside the gene matches. The CDR3 consists of 16 residues. Germline assignment: CDR1 KGHSH and CDR2 LQKENI. Here the CDR3 reads CASSPLRTGSYNEQFF. The CDR3 coding sequence is TGTGCCAGCTCACCACTGCGGACAGGGAGTTACAATGAGCAGTTCTTC.

The CDR3: CASSLQGFIGWEAFF. The CDR3 DNA sequence: TGTGCCAGCAGCCTACAGGGATTCATAGGGTGGGAAGCTTTCTTT. The rearrangement links TRBV7-2 to TRBJ1-1; D possibly corresponds to TRBD1 (6 bases). The CDR3 contains 15 residues. The V end lost 5 bases, the J end lost 8 bases, and 21 bases lay between the germline ends. CDR1 and CDR2 from the germline V gene are SGHTA and FQGNSA. The entire variable domain, with the rest obtained from reference TRBV7-2 and TRBJ1-1, is as follows: GAGVSQSPSNKVTEKGKDVELRCDPISGHTALYWYRQSLGQGLEFLIYFQGNSAPDKSGLPSDRFSAERTGGSVSTLTIQRTQQEDSAVYLCASSLQGFIGWEAFFGQGTRLTVV.

The genes are TRBV5-4 and TRBJ2-5; no clear D. Germline V lookup: CDR1 SGHNT, CDR2 YYREEE (reference sequence). The CDR3 runs 14 residues. Trimming removed 0 bases at V and 0 bases at J, with 6 bases between. CDR3 loop: CASSLGQDQETQYF. DNA for the CDR3: TGTGCCAGCAGCTTGGGACAAGACCAAGAGACCCAGTACTTC.